The 28 T cell receptor beta chains below come from one sample, sequenced in a study of pediatric ulcerative colitis. Only in-frame clones appear in the TCRdb table, and some are missing; sequencing was by immunoSEQ multiplex PCR. This table holds about 22,000 clones, about two thirds found once. One to two pinch biopsies were taken from the rectum during colonoscopy. Input material: gut tissue. All receptors derive from a boy younger than 18 with severe ulcerative colitis.

This clone has only a few counts. V gene TRBV15 combines with J gene TRBJ1-3; D gene unclear. Germline CDR1 and CDR2: LNHNV and YYDKDF (reference sequence). V lost 0 bases and J lost 2, with 5 bases in between. The CDR3 is made up of 14 amino acids. The CDR3 here is CATSREGAGNTIYF. CDR3 nucleotide sequence: TGTGCCACCAGCAGAGAGGGAGCTGGAAACACCATATATTTT.

The table lists this clone with a count of one. This chain uses TRBV4-1 with TRBJ1-2; D gene ambiguous. The CDR3 contains 16 residues. The germline V and J ends were trimmed by 0 bases and 8 bases, with 19 bases remaining between them. The V gene's germline CDR1 is MGHRA and CDR2 YSYEKL. CDR3 nucleotides: TGCGCCAGCAGCCAAGAAACAAGGGCTTGGAATTTCGGCTACACCTTC. Encoded protein: CASSQETRAWNFGYTF.

V usage is TRBV5-1 and J usage is TRBJ2-2, with 7 bases fitting TRBD1. The CDR3 has 20 amino acids. Looked up from germline, CDR1 is SGHRS and CDR2 is YFSETQ. V trimming: 3 bases; J trimming: 1 base; junction bases outside the gene matches: 18. The CDR3 DNA follows: TGCGCCAGCAGCTACTACAGACAGGGAGCTTTTCCTTTGAACACCGGGGAGCTGTTTTTT. This encodes CASSYYRQGAFPLNTGELFF.

The V gene is TRBV6-5, the J gene TRBJ1-4, with D uncertain. Germline V gene sequence: CDR1 MNHEY, CDR2 SVGAGI. Trimming shortened V by 0 bases and J by 5 bases, and 10 bases separated the two germline ends. The CDR3 length is 15 residues. Here the CDR3 reads CASSYSGPRNEKLFF. For the CDR3, the DNA is TGTGCCAGCAGTTACTCTGGCCCGAGAAATGAAAAACTGTTTTTT.

The chain couples TRBV4-3 to TRBJ2-7, with 7 bases lining up with TRBD2. In germline, CDR1 is LGHNA, CDR2 YSLEER. V shed 0 bases, J shed 0 bases, and the junction held 5 bases outside the gene matches. The CDR3 spans 16 residues. This CDR3 is CASSQDAGAFSYEQYF. In nucleotides, the CDR3 is TGCGCCAGCAGCCAAGACGCGGGAGCCTTCTCCTACGAGCAGTACTTC.

J is TRBJ1-1 and V is TRBV6-5; D is ambiguous. The germline CDR1 and CDR2 sequences are MNHEY and SVGAGI. The V gene lost 5 bases and the J gene lost 4 bases, with 14 bases spanning the gap. The CDR3 is 14 residues long. The CDR3 bases are TGTGCCAGCAGTCCCCTGCGGGGTGTCACTGAAGCTTTCTTT. It yields the protein CASSPLRGVTEAFF.

This clone was recorded a few times. This chain connects TRBV7-2 to TRBJ1-5, with D possibly being TRBD1 (5 bases). The CDR3 has 14 residues. The V gene's germline CDR1 is SGHTA and CDR2 FQGNSA. Trimming cost V 5 bases and J 6 bases, with 14 bases left between them. The CDR3 DNA follows: TGTGCCAGCAGCCGAACTGGGGGGACTCAGCCCCAGCATTTT. Its translation is CASSRTGGTQPQHF. Filled out from reference TRBV7-2 and TRBJ1-5, the complete variable domain reads GAGVSQSPSNKVTEKGKDVELRCDPISGHTALYWYRQSLGQGLEFLIYFQGNSAPDKSGLPSDRFSAERTGGSVSTLTIQRTQQEDSAVYLCASSRTGGTQPQHFGDGTRLSIL.

This clone was detected only a few times. The chain is built from TRBV9 and TRBJ2-6; weak D call: TRBD1 (6 bases). Germline-derived CDR1 and CDR2 are SGDLS and YYNGEE. Trimming cost V 4 bases and J 4 bases, with 12 bases left between them. The CDR3 extends over 15 amino acids. CDR3 sequence reads: CASSKSGVGANVLTF. The CDR3 coding sequence is TGTGCCAGCAGCAAATCAGGGGTAGGGGCCAACGTCCTGACTTTC.

This clone has more than one count but fewer than ten. The V call is TRBV6-6, the J call TRBJ1-1; a possible D gene is TRBD1 (5 bases). The germline V gene encodes CDR1 MNHNY and CDR2 SVGAGI (reference sequence). Trimming took off 2 bases at V and 1 base at J, with 8 bases between the two ends. This CDR3 region has 14 residues. CDR3 sequence reads: CASSYGGGNTEAFF. In DNA, the CDR3 is TGTGCCAGCAGTTACGGGGGGGGGAACACTGAAGCTTTCTTT.

The chain has TRBV19 and TRBJ2-1; TRBD2 aligns across 8 bases. Germline lookup yields CDR1 LNHDA and CDR2 SQIVND (reference sequence). This CDR3 has 15 residues. J gave up 9 bases and V 3 bases, and 10 bases lay outside the gene matches. In DNA, the CDR3 is TGTGCCAGTAGTATTTTGGAAGCGGGAGCCCCTGAGCAGTTCTTC. This sequence encodes CASSILEAGAPEQFF. Based on the CDR3 plus reference TRBV19 and TRBJ2-1, the full variable domain is DGGITQSPKYLFRKEGQNVTLSCEQNLNHDAMYWYRQDPGQGLRLIYYSQIVNDFQKGDIAEGYSVSREKKESFPLTVTSAQKNPTAFYLCASSILEAGAPEQFFGPGTRLTVL.

This chain joins TRBV4-3 and TRBJ1-2; D not certain. The CDR3 has 13 residues. The V end was cut by 1 base, the J end by 5 bases, with 8 bases between. Germline V gene lookup returns CDR1 LGHNA and CDR2 YSLEER. CDR3 nucleotides: TGCGCCAGCAGCCAAGTTTTGGGTTATGGCTACACCTTC. Translated: CASSQVLGYGYTF.

The CDR3 DNA is TGTGCCAGCAGCGGCCGGGGCTGGGAGCAGTACTTC. Protein product: CASSGRGWEQYF. The chain combines TRBV5-5 with TRBJ2-7, with D perhaps being TRBD1 or TRBD2 (5 bases each). Germline-derived CDR1 and CDR2 are SGHKS and YYEKEE (reference sequence). The length of the CDR3 is 12 residues. The germline V and J ends were trimmed by 4 bases and 7 bases, with 12 bases remaining between them.

V is TRBV6-6 and J is TRBJ1-2, with 9 bases aligning to TRBD1. The V gene end was trimmed by 6 bases and the J gene end by 4 bases; junction bases not matched to a gene: 6. Per the germline V gene, CDR1 is MNHNY and CDR2 is SVGAGI (reference sequence). The CDR3 length is 14 residues. The CDR3 protein is CASSTTGGAYGYTF. The DNA of the CDR3 is TGTGCCAGCAGCACGACAGGGGGTGCCTATGGCTACACCTTC.

This chain connects TRBV2 to TRBJ2-7, with D possibly TRBD2 on 6 matching bases. V lost 0 bases, J lost 11 bases, and 17 bases lay in between. Germline CDR1 reads SNHLY; CDR2 reads FYNNEI. There are 14 residues in the CDR3. CDR3 nucleotide sequence: TGTGCCAGCAGTGAAGCTAGCCGGGGGAGCGAAAAGTACTTC. Residues: CASSEASRGSEKYF.

The sample holds a few counts of this clone. This rearrangement joins TRBV6-5 to TRBJ1-1; D gene ambiguous. The V end lost 2 bases, the J end lost 7 bases, and 17 bases lay between the germline ends. Looked up from germline, CDR1 is MNHEY and CDR2 is SVGAGI. The CDR3 consists of 15 residues. The CDR3 coding sequence is TGTGCCAGCAGTTACCTAGGCGGGAGACCCTTTGAAGCTTTCTTT. This encodes CASSYLGGRPFEAFF.

The rearrangement links TRBV28 to TRBJ1-5, with D hard to call. CDR1 and CDR2 (germline): MDHEN, SYDVKM. This CDR3 contains 12 residues. Deletions cut 3 bases from V and 6 bases from J, with 6 bases between. CDR3 bases: TGTGCCAGCAGTTTTCTGGCTCAGCCCCAGCATTTT. Amino acid sequence: CASSFLAQPQHF.

The rearrangement joins TRBV6-1 to TRBJ1-5, with 8 bases that match TRBD1. V was clipped by 5 bases and J by 6 bases; unmatched bases: 3. The CDR3 sequence is 13 residues long. Per germline, CDR1 MNHNS and CDR2 SASEGT. The CDR3: CASSPGGGQPQHF. CDR3 nucleotide sequence: TGTGCCAGCAGTCCAGGGGGCGGTCAGCCCCAGCATTTT.

The chain has TRBV27 and TRBJ2-2, with D maybe TRBD1 (5 bases). The CDR3 contains 15 residues. V gave up 8 bases and J gave up 8 bases, with 21 bases separating them. Germline assignment: CDR1 MNHEY and CDR2 SMNVEV (reference sequence). CDR3 protein: CASRPRPDSQGELFF. The DNA for the CDR3 is TGTGCCAGCCGCCCCAGACCAGACAGTCAGGGGGAGCTGTTTTTT.

The chain uses TRBV6-6 and TRBJ2-2; 7 nucleotides match TRBD1. The CDR3 is made up of 16 amino acids. The ends lost 7 bases at V and 1 base at J; junction bases unmatched: 9. CDR1 MNHNY and CDR2 SVGAGI come from the germline V gene (reference sequence). In nucleotides, the CDR3 is TGTGCCAGCATAGGTGGGGGACAGATGAACACCGGGGAGCTGTTTTTT. Its protein product is CASIGGGQMNTGELFF.

This clone was found a few times. The V and J genes are TRBV7-3 and TRBJ1-1, with D hard to call. The CDR3 totals 12 residues. Trimming left V 4 bases short and J 6 bases short, with 9 bases between. CDR1 is SGHTA and CDR2 is FQGTGA in the germline V gene. The CDR3 nucleotides read TGTGCCAGCAGCTCGCGAGGTCCTGAAGCTTTCTTT. It codes for CASSSRGPEAFF.

This rearrangement joins TRBV30 to TRBJ1-2; D may be TRBD1 (5 bases). Germline CDR1 and CDR2: GTSNPN and SVGIG (reference sequence). The CDR3 consists of 12 residues. V dropped 2 bases and J dropped 4 bases, with 8 bases sitting between them. The CDR3 DNA reads TGTGCCTGGAGTCAGGGTTTCTATGGCTACACCTTC. Protein sequence: CAWSQGFYGYTF.

This clone was detected only once. The chain carries TRBV7-2 and TRBJ1-1; TRBD1 matches at 7 bases. This CDR3 is 15 amino acids long. V lost 0 bases, J lost 7 bases, and 8 bases stayed unmatched. Germline-derived CDR1 and CDR2 are SGHTA and FQGNSA. The CDR3 loop is CASSLAWNRQGEAFF. The CDR3 coding sequence is TGTGCCAGCAGCTTAGCCTGGAATCGACAGGGTGAAGCTTTCTTT.

The chain is built from TRBV18 and TRBJ1-1; 8 positions match TRBD1. Trimming cost V 6 bases and J 5 bases; bases outside gene matches: 11. Germline-derived CDR1 and CDR2 are KGHSH and LQKENI. CDR3 length equals 15 residues. CDR3 residues: CASSTGEVSYTEAFF. DNA for the CDR3: TGTGCCAGCTCGACAGGGGAAGTTAGTTATACTGAAGCTTTCTTT.

The gene calls are TRBV5-4 and TRBJ1-2; D call uncertain. The germline CDR1 and CDR2 sequences are SGHNT and YYREEE (reference sequence). V was clipped by 2 bases and J by 0 bases, with 5 bases between them. The CDR3 is 13 residues long. The CDR3 nucleotides read TGTGCCAGCAGCTTATTAGCTAACTATGGCTACACCTTC. It yields the protein CASSLLANYGYTF. The whole variable domain, remainder taken from reference TRBV5-4 and TRBJ1-2, is ETGVTQSPTHLIKTRGQQVTLRCSSQSGHNTVSWYQQALGQGPQFIFQYYREEENGRGNFPPRFSGLQFPNYSSELNVNALELDDSALYLCASSLLANYGYTFGSGTRLTVV.

The V and J genes are TRBV6-5 and TRBJ2-7; possibly TRBD2 for D (6 bases). Germline V gene sequence: CDR1 MNHEY, CDR2 SVGAGI. There are 15 residues in the CDR3. The V end was cut by 5 bases, the J end by 6 bases, with 20 bases between. CDR3 in DNA: TGTGCCAGCAGTCAACCTGGGGTAGGAGGGGCCGAGCAGTACTTC. It is translated as CASSQPGVGGAEQYF.

As for this clone: The same CDR3 arises from other DNA sequences in this sample as well. The rearrangement joins TRBV19 to TRBJ1-5; TRBD1 aligns across 7 bases. CDR3 length equals 13 residues. The germline CDR1 and CDR2 sequences are LNHDA and SQIVND (reference sequence). The J segment lost 4 bases and the V segment lost 3 bases, leaving 0 bases of the junction unmatched. The CDR3 sequence: CASSIRGNQPQHF. CDR3 nucleotide sequence: TGTGCCAGTAGTATCAGGGGGAATCAGCCCCAGCATTTT. The variable domain in full, completed from reference TRBV19 and TRBJ1-5, reads DGGITQSPKYLFRKEGQNVTLSCEQNLNHDAMYWYRQDPGQGLRLIYYSQIVNDFQKGDIAEGYSVSREKKESFPLTVTSAQKNPTAFYLCASSIRGNQPQHFGDGTRLSIL.

This chain joins TRBV29-1 and TRBJ1-2, with D tentatively TRBD1 (6 bases). Germline-derived CDR1 and CDR2 are SQVTM and ANQGSEA. This CDR3 spans 13 amino acids. Trimming stripped 2 bases from V and 4 bases from J, with 11 bases between. CDR3 protein: CSVESDSVYGYTF. CDR3 nucleotides: TGCAGCGTTGAATCGGACAGCGTCTATGGCTACACCTTC.

The V and J genes are TRBV9 and TRBJ1-3, with TRBD1 as a possible D gene (6 bases). Germline CDR1 SGDLS, CDR2 YYNGEE. The length of the CDR3 is 16 residues. The V and J ends lost 4 bases and 4 bases respectively, with 18 bases between them. CDR3 in amino acids: CASSPRGGQHGNTIYF. CDR3 sequence (DNA): TGTGCCAGCAGCCCTAGAGGGGGGCAACACGGAAACACCATATATTTT.